A single sample is the source of the 2 T cell receptor beta chains below, sequenced in a study of T cells in Graves' hyperthyroidism and ophthalmopathy. TCR beta CDR3 regions were amplified from RNA. Carried out on the TCR CDR3, a first-round RT-PCR used the HTBI primer set. TCRdb processed the multiplex PCR reads anew with MiXCR; each CDR3 protein has one entry. The sample records under 600,000 distinct CDR3 sequences, about a sixth being singletons. Sequenced: blood. The receptors come from a woman aged 40 to 50 with Graves' ophthalmopathy.

As regards this clonotype: A clone one base away is much larger, so this may be a read error. The rearrangement uses TRBV18 and TRBJ1-1, with 10 nucleotides matching TRBD1. This CDR3 has 17 residues. Germline CDR1 KGHSH, CDR2 LQKENI. CDR3 protein: CVSSPRLGQGVNTEAFF. As DNA, the CDR3 is TGTGTCAGCTCACCACGGCTAGGACAGGGGGTTAACACTGAAGCTTTCTTT.

This clonotype was seen more than once but under ten times. J is TRBJ2-1 and V is TRBV6-1; the D gene is possibly TRBD2 (6 bases). Germline CDR1 and CDR2: MNHNS and SASEGT. There are 12 residues in the CDR3. Deletions cut 8 bases from V and 2 bases from J, with 7 bases between. DNA for the CDR3: TGTGCCAGCTCTAGCGCCTACAATGAGCAGTTCTTC. Translation gives CASSSAYNEQFF.